One sample yielded the 14 T cell receptor beta chains listed below, sequenced in a study of T cell responses to AZD1222 COVID-19 vaccine (dated by TCRdb to the early 2020s). Taken with the paper, the label for time point translates to: baseline before first vaccination. Libraries came from the immunoSEQ multiplex PCR assay. This is the immuneACCESS table as TCRdb keeps it, with only in-frame sequences that have V and J called. A part of the clones is gone; compared with another copy, unresolved V genes explain less than half, and the rest is unexplained. This sample is represented by 130,000 to 150,000 clones; about 87% of them were singletons. The ten largest clones represent around 16% of the sample. The source was peripheral blood, collected on day 0 of AZD1222 vaccination. These receptors all come from an adult in good health.

This clone came up once. The junction departs from germline at one end; a sequencing error may be responsible. The CDR3 DNA is TGTGCCAGCAGGGAAGAAGTTAACGAGCAGTACTTC. It translates to CASREEVNEQYF. The chain links TRBV2 to TRBJ2-7; D gene ambiguous. Germline CDR1 and CDR2: SNHLY and FYNNEI. The CDR3 has 12 residues. The full variable domain, completed using reference TRBV2 and TRBJ2-7, is EPEVTQTPSHQVTQMGQEVILRCVPISNHLYFYWYRQILGQKVEFLVSFYNNEISEKSEIFDDQFSVERPDGSNFTLKIRSTKLEDSAMYFCASREEVNEQYFGPGTRLTVT.

This sequence joins TRBV11-1 and TRBJ1-6; D is uncertain. Germline values: CDR1 SGHAT, CDR2 FQDESV (reference sequence). The CDR3 sequence is 14 residues long. Between the trimmed V and J ends, which lost 5 bases and 7 bases, there was a span of 12 bases. The CDR3 loop reads CASSEEVLNSPLHF. The CDR3 DNA is TGTGCCAGCAGCGAGGAGGTTCTGAATTCACCCCTCCACTTT. The variable domain in full, with the rest retrieved from reference TRBV11-1 and TRBJ1-6, is EAEVAQSPRYKITEKSQAVAFWCDPISGHATLYWYRQILGQGPELLVQFQDESVVDDSQLPKDRFSAERLKGVDSTLKIQPAELGDSAMYLCASSEEVLNSPLHFGNGTRLTVT.

This sequence joins TRBV12-3 or TRBV12-4 and TRBJ1-1, with D maybe TRBD1 (5 bases). The ends were cut back, 5 bases at V and 8 bases at J, with 15 bases in the middle. The CDR3 runs to 13 residues. This CDR3 reads CASSDQQVSEAFF. In nucleotides, the CDR3 is TGTGCCAGCAGTGACCAACAGGTGTCAGAAGCTTTCTTT.

The V and J genes are TRBV19 and TRBJ1-4; TRBD1 matches 8 bases. Trimming removed 2 bases from V and 5 bases from J; junction bases left unmatched: 4. This CDR3 region has 15 residues. Per germline, CDR1 LNHDA and CDR2 SQIVND (reference sequence). The CDR3 sequence is CASSIIQGVNEKLFF. As DNA, the CDR3 is TGTGCCAGTAGTATAATACAGGGGGTGAATGAAAAACTGTTTTTT.

J is TRBJ2-3 and V is TRBV5-1; 12 bases are a match to TRBD2. Germline V lookup: CDR1 SGHRS, CDR2 YFSETQ. V lost 3 bases to trimming and J lost 2 bases; unmatched junction nucleotides: 4. The CDR3 loop spans 16 amino acids. The CDR3 is CASSSGLAGYTDTQYF. The CDR3 DNA follows: TGCGCCAGCAGCTCCGGACTAGCGGGATACACAGATACGCAGTATTTT.

The rearrangement uses TRBV20-1 and TRBJ1-2; 9 nucleotides agree with TRBD1. Trimming cost V 3 bases and J 2 bases; bases outside gene matches: 10. This CDR3 is built from 16 residues. CDR1 and CDR2 (germline): DFQATT, SNEGSKA (reference sequence). CDR3 region: CSASNSGQGGNYGYTF. The CDR3 nucleotides are TGCAGTGCTAGTAACTCGGGACAGGGCGGGAACTATGGCTACACCTTC.

Ten or more counts support this clone. This chain uses TRBV6-4 with TRBJ2-2; TRBD1 matches 7 bases. J gave up 5 bases and V 6 bases, and 3 bases lay outside the gene matches. CDR3 length: 13 residues. Germline assignment: CDR1 MRHNA and CDR2 SNTAGT. CDR3 coding DNA: TGTGCCAGCAGGGACAGGACTACCGGGGAGCTGTTTTTT. This encodes CASRDRTTGELFF.

The J gene is TRBJ2-1, the V gene TRBV6-6; D unclear. Germline CDR1 reads MNHNY; CDR2 reads SVGAGI (reference sequence). CDR3 length: 18 amino acids. Trimming took off 5 bases at V and 0 bases at J, with 20 bases between the two ends. The CDR3 DNA is TGTGCCAGCAGTCCGCAGGCCCCATCTACGTCCTCCTACAATGAGCAGTTCTTC. Translation gives CASSPQAPSTSSYNEQFF.

The gene calls are TRBV14 and TRBJ1-1, with D unclear. Germline-derived CDR1 and CDR2 are SGHDN and FVKESK. The CDR3 runs to 11 residues. The V gene lost 4 bases and the J gene lost 8 bases, with 8 bases spanning the gap. The CDR3 loop reads CASSRSPEAFF. For the CDR3, the DNA is TGTGCCAGCAGCCGCAGCCCAGAAGCTTTCTTT. The entire variable domain, with the rest obtained from reference TRBV14 and TRBJ1-1, is as follows: EAGVTQFPSHSVIEKGQTVTLRCDPISGHDNLYWYRRVMGKEIKFLLHFVKESKQDESGMPNNRFLAERTGGTYSTLKVQPAELEDSGVYFCASSRSPEAFFGQGTRLTVV.

The chain uses TRBV24-1 and TRBJ2-1; 15 bases align to TRBD2. CDR1 and CDR2 (germline): KGHDR, SFDVKD. This CDR3 contains 15 residues. The V and J ends lost 0 bases and 10 bases, in that order; junction bases with no gene match: 0. The chain's CDR3 is CATSDLGLAGGEQFF. In DNA form, the CDR3 reads TGTGCCACCAGTGATTTGGGACTAGCGGGGGGGGAGCAGTTCTTC.

The V and J genes are TRBV7-2 and TRBJ2-3; 7 bases align to TRBD1. Trimming at V came to 6 bases and at J to 4 bases, leaving 4 bases not matched to a gene. In germline, CDR1 is SGHTA, CDR2 FQGNSA. CDR3 length: 13 residues. CDR3 region: CASSRQGADTQYF. CDR3 DNA: TGTGCCAGCAGTCGACAGGGTGCAGATACGCAGTATTTT.

The chain recombines TRBV6-4 with TRBJ1-2, with D unclear. Trimming stripped 4 bases from V and 7 bases from J, with 16 bases between. This CDR3 has 14 amino acids. The germline V gene encodes CDR1 MRHNA and CDR2 SNTAGT. Here the CDR3 reads CASSADPSSPGYTF. The CDR3 bases are TGTGCCAGCAGTGCCGACCCCAGCTCTCCTGGCTACACCTTC.

The rearrangement links TRBV5-1 to TRBJ1-3; D may be TRBD1 (5 bases). The germline V and J ends were trimmed by 3 bases and 0 bases, with 13 bases remaining between them. This CDR3 is built from 16 residues. Germline loops: CDR1 SGHRS, CDR2 YFSETQ. The CDR3 loop reads CASSWDVFNSGNTIYF. For the CDR3, the DNA is TGCGCCAGCAGCTGGGACGTCTTCAACTCTGGAAACACCATATATTTT.

A single count supports this clone. This chain links TRBV15 with TRBJ1-1; TRBD1 aligns across 7 bases. CDR1 and CDR2 from the germline V gene are LNHNV and YYDKDF (reference sequence). V gave up 3 bases and J gave up 2 bases; unmatched junction bases: 6. This CDR3 has 15 amino acids. Here the CDR3 reads CATSSSGGPNTEAFF. The DNA of the CDR3 is TGTGCCACCAGCAGCTCAGGGGGACCCAACACTGAAGCTTTCTTT.